The entry that follows covers one TCR beta chain sequence. A much bigger clone sits one base away, suggesting this may be a read error. The source of the sample is a study of blood T cells in healthy people across ages. Across the study: About one barcoded beta molecule per two T cells came from capture by template switching.

A sample-barcoded 5' primer and a J-beta primer mix were used in a second PCR of about 7 to 12 cycles. Each cDNA molecule received a tag from a template-switch adaptor that had 12 random nucleotides. TCRdb re-derived calls from the 5' RACE reads in MiXCR, one entry per CDR3 protein. Of more than 750,000 distinct CDR3 sequences in the sample, around 29% were seen once. The length of the CDR3 is 18 residues. Germline V gene sequence: CDR1 SGHTA, CDR2 FQGNSA. The V gene lost 3 bases and the J gene lost 13 bases, with 31 bases spanning the gap. These same data were also listed under a study on T cells of mothers and their children. According to that study: Thymic selection shapes TCR recombination output similarly in related and unrelated pairs. Mothers and children who were related shared slightly more overlap than unrelated pairs, but not significantly more.

The chain couples TRBV7-2 to TRBJ2-1; D is possibly TRBD1 or TRBD2 (6 bases each). The TCR originated in a woman in her forties in good health. The sequenced material came from blood. The CDR3 here is CASSLWADPMGGKETQFF. The CDR3 DNA reads as TGTGCCAGCAGCTTGTGGGCCGATCCGATGGGGGGCAAAGAGACCCAGTTCTTC.